Listed here are 11 T cell receptor beta chains from one sample, sequenced in a study of OX40 agonist ivuxolimab in advanced cancers. Method: immunoSEQ multiplex PCR; TCRdb's copy keeps in-frame clones and lacks some. The sample lists approximately 74,000 clones; 85% to 95% were seen once. The input for sequencing was CD4+ or CD8+ T cells sorted from blood, taken in a trial of the OX40 agonist ivuxolimab. Receptor source: an adult with an advanced solid tumor such as melanoma, head and neck, liver or kidney cancer.

The chain is built from TRBV14 and TRBJ1-1; D not certain. Germline CDR1 SGHDN, CDR2 FVKESK. The CDR3 sequence is 12 residues long. With 4 bases removed from V and 2 bases from J, the gap between germline ends came to 5 bases. The CDR3 DNA follows: TGTGCCAGCAGCCCCATTAACACTGAAGCTTTCTTT. Amino acid sequence: CASSPINTEAFF.

The chain combines TRBV29-1 with TRBJ2-7, with 14 bases identical to TRBD2. From germline, CDR1 is SQVTM and CDR2 ANQGSEA. The CDR3 extends over 19 amino acids. V lost 0 bases, J lost 0 bases, and 10 bases stayed unmatched. CDR3 residues: CSVEDRGLAGAASSYEQYF. DNA of the CDR3: TGCAGCGTTGAAGACAGGGGACTAGCGGGAGCCGCAAGCTCCTACGAGCAGTACTTC.

This chain links TRBV7-9 with TRBJ2-1, with 14 positions matching TRBD2. V dropped 9 bases and J dropped 9; count of bases not matched to a gene: 13. Germline V gene data show CDR1 as SEHNR and CDR2 as FQNEAQ (reference sequence). The CDR3 sequence is 16 residues long. CDR3 nucleotide sequence: TGTGCCAGTTTCAAACCGGGACTAGCGGGAGTAAGTGAGCAGTTCTTC. Protein product: CASFKPGLAGVSEQFF.

V gene TRBV19 combines with J gene TRBJ1-5, with TRBD1 identical over 7 bases. Looked up from germline, CDR1 is LNHDA and CDR2 is SQIVND (reference sequence). The CDR3 runs 15 residues. The V segment lost 5 bases and the J segment 7 bases; nucleotides outside the gene matches: 11. The CDR3 DNA reads TGTGCCAGTAGTTACCCGGTCCAGGGGGTGCAGCCCCAGCATTTT. This encodes CASSYPVQGVQPQHF.

The rearrangement links TRBV5-4 to TRBJ2-3, with D possibly TRBD1 on 7 matching bases. Germline assignment: CDR1 SGHNT and CDR2 YYREEE (reference sequence). The CDR3 runs 15 residues. V lost 2 bases, J lost 1 base, and 11 bases lay in between. The CDR3 DNA sequence: TGTGCCAGCAGCTTCCAGGGGGGAGGCACAGATACGCAGTATTTT. Amino acids: CASSFQGGGTDTQYF. The full variable domain, in which reference TRBV5-4 and TRBJ2-3 provide the parts outside the CDR3, is ETGVTQSPTHLIKTRGQQVTLRCSSQSGHNTVSWYQQALGQGPQFIFQYYREEENGRGNFPPRFSGLQFPNYSSELNVNALELDDSALYLCASSFQGGGTDTQYFGPGTRLTVL.

The J gene is TRBJ1-4, the V gene TRBV10-3, with unresolved D. The CDR3 loop spans 15 amino acids. V lost 0 bases and J lost 3, with 8 bases in between. Germline CDR1 ENHRY, CDR2 SYGVKD. The CDR3 loop is CAISESDESNEKLFF. The CDR3 DNA sequence: TGTGCCATCAGTGAGTCGGATGAGTCTAATGAAAAACTGTTTTTT.

This clone has only one observation. The chain employs TRBV19 and TRBJ2-4; TRBD2 aligns across 12 bases. V was pared by 5 bases and J by 1 base, with 3 bases of the junction left unmatched. The CDR3 consists of 16 residues. Per the germline V gene, CDR1 is LNHDA and CDR2 is SQIVND (reference sequence). This CDR3 is CASSALAGGAKNIQYF. In DNA, the CDR3 is TGTGCCAGTAGTGCCCTAGCGGGGGGGGCCAAAAACATTCAGTACTTC. The full variable domain, its missing parts supplied by reference TRBV19 and TRBJ2-4, is DGGITQSPKYLFRKEGQNVTLSCEQNLNHDAMYWYRQDPGQGLRLIYYSQIVNDFQKGDIAEGYSVSREKKESFPLTVTSAQKNPTAFYLCASSALAGGAKNIQYFGAGTRLSVL.

V usage is TRBV29-1 and J usage is TRBJ2-1, with D possibly being TRBD2 (6 bases). The V and J ends lost 1 base and 2 bases respectively, with 21 bases between them. Germline V lookup: CDR1 SQVTM, CDR2 ANQGSEA. This CDR3 spans 18 amino acids. The CDR3: CSVEVGGVVTGAYNEQFF. The CDR3 bases are TGCAGCGTTGAAGTCGGGGGTGTAGTTACCGGCGCCTACAATGAGCAGTTCTTC.

The chain employs TRBV9 and TRBJ2-1; 8 bases map to TRBD1. Germline loops: CDR1 SGDLS, CDR2 YYNGEE. The CDR3 length is 14 residues. V lost 5 bases and J lost 9; bases outside the gene matches: 10. The CDR3 region is CASRGTSGGVEQFF. In DNA form, the CDR3 reads TGTGCCAGCAGGGGCACCTCAGGGGGCGTTGAGCAGTTCTTC.

The chain uses TRBV15 and TRBJ2-1, with D hard to call. Germline V CDR1 and CDR2: LNHNV, YYDKDF (reference sequence). This CDR3 has 16 amino acids. Trimming cost V 0 bases and J 4 bases, with 13 bases left between them. CDR3 in amino acids: CATSREWGGSYNEQFF. The CDR3 bases are TGTGCCACCAGCAGAGAGTGGGGTGGGTCTTACAATGAGCAGTTCTTC.

V gene TRBV27 combines with J gene TRBJ2-2, with a weak D call TRBD1 (5 bases). Germline V gene sequence: CDR1 MNHEY, CDR2 SMNVEV (reference sequence). V lost 2 bases, J lost 7 bases, and 8 bases lay in between. The CDR3 spans 13 residues. CDR3 protein: CASSLGADGELFF. DNA for the CDR3: TGTGCCAGCAGTTTAGGGGCAGACGGGGAGCTGTTTTTT.